This T cell receptor beta chain is drawn from a study of response to subunit inactivated influenza vaccine. V lost 2 bases to trimming and J lost 4 bases, with 11 bases between them. The CDR3 length is 15 residues. The germline CDR1 and CDR2 sequences are KGHSH and LQKENI. TCRdb re-called the RT-PCR reads with MiXCR, one entry per CDR3 protein. The sample carries some 600,000 distinct CDR3 sequences, 12% to 15% recorded once. This clonotype has a count of ten or more. Its antigen is unidentified. Findings and caveats of the study: The study's authors posited that every seasonal influenza vaccination enlists few new T cells.

The TCR originated in a man aged 50-60 years who received an inactivated influenza vaccine. Sequenced here: PBMCs from blood, sampled 14 days before vaccination. The rearrangement joins TRBV18 to TRBJ2-2, with no clear D. The CDR3 sequence is CASSPSRGGTGELFF. In DNA form, the CDR3 reads TGTGCCAGCTCACCAAGCCGCGGCGGCACCGGGGAGCTGTTTTTT.